These 30 T cell receptor beta chains originate from one sample sequenced in a study of OX40 agonist ivuxolimab in advanced cancers. The table came from immunoSEQ multiplex PCR; TCRdb's copy has only in-frame clones and leaves some out. The sample has over 25,000 clones, approximately 80% seen once. Sequenced here: CD4+ or CD8+ T cells sorted from blood, sampled in a trial of the OX40 agonist ivuxolimab. The receptors were gathered from an adult with an advanced solid tumor such as melanoma, head and neck, liver or kidney cancer.

V usage is TRBV6-6 and J usage is TRBJ1-3; perhaps TRBD1 as D (6 bases). This CDR3 has 16 residues. Germline CDR1 and CDR2: MNHNY and SVGAGI (reference sequence). Between the trimmed V and J ends, which lost 5 bases and 0 bases, there was a span of 14 bases. CDR3 bases: TGTGCCAGCAGTGCCAGACAGGCGAGCTCTGGAAACACCATATATTTT. This codes for CASSARQASSGNTIYF.

The chain couples TRBV27 to TRBJ2-1; either TRBD1 or TRBD2 may fit D (5 bases each). The CDR3 extends over 13 amino acids. The germline gives CDR1 MNHEY, CDR2 SMNVEV (reference sequence). The ends were cut back, 3 bases at V and 8 bases at J, with 11 bases in the middle. The CDR3 DNA reads as TGTGCCAGCAGTTTTGAGAGAGGGGATGAGCAGTTCTTC. It encodes CASSFERGDEQFF.

This rearrangement joins TRBV7-9 to TRBJ1-5; D not resolved. Trimming took 1 base from V and 2 from J, leaving 12 bases between them. Germline loops: CDR1 SEHNR, CDR2 FQNEAQ (reference sequence). There are 16 residues in the CDR3. The CDR3 sequence: CASSLGGGYGNQPQHF. The CDR3 bases are TGTGCCAGCAGCTTAGGTGGAGGGTATGGCAATCAGCCCCAGCATTTT. The variable domain in full, with the rest retrieved from reference TRBV7-9 and TRBJ1-5, is DTGVSQNPRHKITKRGQNVTFRCDPISEHNRLYWYRQTLGQGPEFLTYFQNEAQLEKSRLLSDRFSAERPKGSFSTLEIQRTEQGDSAMYLCASSLGGGYGNQPQHFGDGTRLSIL.

This clone showed up just a few times. This chain joins TRBV28 and TRBJ1-1; D gene ambiguous. Germline CDR1 is MDHEN and CDR2 is SYDVKM. Trimming shortened V by 5 bases and J by 0 bases, and 13 bases separated the two germline ends. The CDR3 length is 15 residues. CDR3 nucleotides: TGTGCCAGCAGTGCATCGGGAACCATGAACACTGAAGCTTTCTTT. Amino acids: CASSASGTMNTEAFF.

This chain joins TRBV2 and TRBJ2-7, with 10 positions matching TRBD1. Germline assignment: CDR1 SNHLY and CDR2 FYNNEI. The CDR3 spans 16 residues. With V trimmed by 3 bases and J by 2 bases, 7 bases remained unmatched. The CDR3 loop reads CASSDGWTGGTYEQYF. CDR3 in DNA: TGTGCCAGCAGTGATGGATGGACAGGGGGGACCTACGAGCAGTACTTC.

The chain carries TRBV10-2 and TRBJ2-3; D perhaps matches TRBD2 (7 bases). The V end lost 4 bases, the J end lost 1 base, and 9 bases lay between the germline ends. The CDR3 runs to 14 residues. From germline, CDR1 is WSHSY and CDR2 SAAADI. The CDR3 loop reads CASSVGGGTDTQYF. The CDR3 region has the DNA TGCGCCAGCAGTGTAGGGGGGGGCACAGATACGCAGTATTTT.

This clone is medium-sized (0.01 to 0.1%) by share. V is TRBV11-2 and J is TRBJ1-1; D is unresolved. Per the germline V gene, CDR1 is SGHAT and CDR2 is FQNNGV. This CDR3 is built from 12 residues. Deletions cut 2 bases from V and 4 bases from J, with 5 bases between. The chain's CDR3 is CASSLSVTEAFF. CDR3 bases: TGTGCCAGCAGCTTAAGCGTCACTGAAGCTTTCTTT.

This clone has a handful of counts. The rearrangement uses TRBV6-5 and TRBJ2-5; 7 nucleotides agree with TRBD2. The germline CDR1 and CDR2 sequences are MNHEY and SVGAGI. The CDR3 covers 13 residues. V lost 5 bases and J lost 4; bases outside the gene matches: 4. CDR3 sequence: CASSLGEGETQYF. DNA of the CDR3: TGTGCCAGCAGTCTGGGGGAGGGAGAGACCCAGTACTTC.

This clone was seen a handful of times. J is TRBJ1-1 and V is TRBV7-9; D is uncertain. V was clipped by 0 bases and J by 0 bases, with 5 bases between them. Germline V gene lookup returns CDR1 SEHNR and CDR2 FQNEAQ (reference sequence). CDR3 length: 14 residues. CDR3 protein: CASSLAQLNTEAFF. The CDR3, as DNA: TGTGCCAGCAGCTTAGCCCAGCTGAACACTGAAGCTTTCTTT.

V is TRBV27 and J is TRBJ2-1; D call uncertain. This CDR3 spans 14 amino acids. The V gene's germline CDR1 is MNHEY and CDR2 SMNVEV (reference sequence). Trimming shortened V by 5 bases and J by 7 bases, and 15 bases separated the two germline ends. The CDR3 loop reads CASSANTRRNEQFF. The CDR3 DNA reads TGTGCCAGCAGTGCAAACACGCGACGGAATGAGCAGTTCTTC.

This chain links TRBV11-1 with TRBJ2-7; D gene ambiguous. Germline lookup yields CDR1 SGHAT and CDR2 FQDESV (reference sequence). The V end was cut by 5 bases, the J end by 0 bases, with 11 bases between. The CDR3 is 14 residues long. The CDR3 DNA reads TGTGCCAGCAGCCCCCGTATCCTCTCCTACGAGCAGTACTTC. It is translated as CASSPRILSYEQYF.

The chain recombines TRBV10-3 with TRBJ2-1; D call uncertain. Between the trimmed V and J ends, which lost 10 bases and 7 bases, there was a span of 14 bases. Germline V CDR1 and CDR2: ENHRY, SYGVKD. The CDR3 spans 12 residues. CDR3 residues: CATHSPGNEQFF. The CDR3 nucleotides read TGTGCCACCCATAGCCCAGGAAATGAGCAGTTCTTC.

The gene calls are TRBV9 and TRBJ1-6, with D maybe TRBD1 (6 bases). CDR3 length equals 16 residues. The V gene's germline CDR1 is SGDLS and CDR2 YYNGEE. The V and J ends lost 0 bases and 4 bases respectively, with 11 bases between them. The CDR3 region is CASSVAVDRYNSPLHF. The DNA of the CDR3 is TGTGCCAGCAGCGTAGCTGTCGACAGGTATAATTCACCCCTCCACTTT.

The rearrangement joins TRBV4-1 to TRBJ1-1; D might be TRBD1 (5 bases). In germline, CDR1 is MGHRA, CDR2 YSYEKL. V shed 2 bases and J shed 0 bases, with 13 bases lying between them. The length of the CDR3 is 16 residues. The CDR3 nucleotides are TGCGCCAGCAGCCAAACGGCAGGGAGGATGAACACTGAAGCTTTCTTT. Amino acid sequence: CASSQTAGRMNTEAFF.

The chain links TRBV28 to TRBJ2-7; no clear D. This CDR3 spans 14 amino acids. CDR1 is MDHEN and CDR2 is SYDVKM in the germline V gene. The V gene lost 7 bases and the J gene lost 4 bases, with 17 bases spanning the gap. The DNA of the CDR3 is TGTGCCAGCAACCCATTAAGTGAAGGTTACGAGCAGTACTTC. It translates to CASNPLSEGYEQYF.

This clone was seen a single time. The V and J genes are TRBV11-2 and TRBJ2-1; D is uncertain. V was shortened by 4 bases and J by 7 bases, with 8 bases between the two germline ends. The CDR3 contains 12 residues. Germline CDR1 reads SGHAT; CDR2 reads FQNNGV. The CDR3 loop reads CASSYKVNEQFF. Written as DNA, the CDR3 is TGTGCCAGCAGCTATAAAGTGAATGAGCAGTTCTTC.

This chain links TRBV29-1 with TRBJ2-2, with D maybe TRBD1 (5 bases). Germline V CDR1 and CDR2: SQVTM, ANQGSEA. The CDR3 sequence is 14 residues long. The V and J ends lost 5 bases and 2 bases respectively, with 12 bases between them. The CDR3 DNA reads TGCAGCGTTAGGACAACGACAAACACCGGGGAGCTGTTTTTT. This encodes CSVRTTTNTGELFF.

The CDR3 is CASSGDRPEAFF. The CDR3 DNA reads TGTGCCAGCAGCGGGGACAGGCCCGAAGCTTTCTTT. The chain links TRBV5-4 to TRBJ1-1; 8 nucleotides agree with TRBD1. Unmatched junction bases numbered 4, after V lost 4 bases and J lost 8 bases. There are 12 residues in the CDR3. The V gene's germline CDR1 is SGHNT and CDR2 YYREEE (reference sequence).

CDR3 DNA: TGTGCCAGCAGCTATACTAGCGGAGGTTCCTCCTACGAGCAGTACTTC. Its protein is CASSYTSGGSSYEQYF. The chain recombines TRBV13 with TRBJ2-7, with 8 bases aligning to TRBD2. After removal of 4 bases from V and 0 bases from J, the junction contained 8 bases not matched to a gene. This CDR3 has 16 residues. CDR1 is PRHDT and CDR2 is FYEKMQ in the germline V gene (reference sequence).

Comments on this clone: Other nucleotide sequences from this sample produce the same CDR3. The CDR3 region is CASSFGGYEQYF. The CDR3 DNA follows: TGTGCCAGCAGCTTTGGGGGGTACGAGCAGTACTTC. V is TRBV11-2 and J is TRBJ2-7; possibly TRBD2 for D (6 bases). The ends were cut back, 3 bases at V and 4 bases at J, with 7 bases in the middle. The germline gives CDR1 SGHAT, CDR2 FQNNGV. CDR3 size: 12 residues.

This clone came up a few times. The chain joins TRBV5-8 to TRBJ2-7, with D perhaps TRBD1 (5 bases). Germline V gene data show CDR1 as SGHTS and CDR2 as YDEGEE. V was clipped by 0 bases and J by 3 bases, with 13 bases between them. This CDR3 contains 15 residues. CDR3: CASSLVSGFFYEQYF. The CDR3 region has the DNA TGTGCCAGCAGCTTGGTATCAGGGTTTTTCTACGAGCAGTACTTC.

The chain is built from TRBV28 and TRBJ1-5, with 7 bases lining up with TRBD1. The germline V gene encodes CDR1 MDHEN and CDR2 SYDVKM. This CDR3 contains 14 residues. Trimming at V came to 2 bases and at J to 6 bases, leaving 4 bases not matched to a gene. The DNA of the CDR3 is TGTGCCAGCAGTTTAGTCAGGGGGTTTCAGCCCCAGCATTTT. Its translation: CASSLVRGFQPQHF.

The rearrangement links TRBV7-3 to TRBJ2-7; 9 bases map to TRBD1. Germline CDR1 is SGHTA and CDR2 is FQGTGA. This CDR3 has 17 residues. V trimming: 3 bases; J trimming: 4 bases; junction bases outside the gene matches: 13. The CDR3 DNA follows: TGTGCCAGCAGCTTGGGTGGACCACAGGGGGCGATATACGAGCAGTACTTC. It yields the protein CASSLGGPQGAIYEQYF. The whole variable domain, filled in from reference TRBV7-3 and TRBJ2-7, reads GAGVSQTPSNKVTEKGKYVELRCDPISGHTALYWYRQSLGQGPEFLIYFQGTGAADDSGLPNDRFFAVRPEGSVSTLKIQRTERGDSAVYLCASSLGGPQGAIYEQYFGPGTRLTVT.

The chain has TRBV7-9 and TRBJ1-3; 8 bases are shared with TRBD1. The CDR3 sequence is 18 residues long. V lost 2 bases, J lost 0 bases, and 9 bases stayed unmatched. Germline CDR1 is SEHNR and CDR2 is FQNEAQ (reference sequence). The CDR3 DNA reads as TGTGCCAGCAGCTTACCCGTAGCAGGGGGCCCCTCTGGAAACACCATATATTTT. This translates into CASSLPVAGGPSGNTIYF.

The chain uses TRBV6-5 and TRBJ2-4, with 9 bases that match TRBD1. After removal of 5 bases from V and 11 bases from J, the junction contained 10 bases not matched to a gene. Per germline, CDR1 MNHEY and CDR2 SVGAGI. The CDR3 covers 14 residues. This CDR3 is CASSEGQGGLVQYF. The CDR3 coding sequence is TGTGCCAGCAGTGAGGGACAGGGAGGGTTAGTTCAGTACTTC.

V and J are TRBV7-3 and TRBJ2-1, with 9 bases fitting TRBD1. Germline CDR1 SGHTA, CDR2 FQGTGA. The CDR3 contains 14 residues. V shed 5 bases and J 4 bases; nucleotides not matched to a gene: 3. The CDR3 sequence is CASSLDRGYNEQFF. In DNA, the CDR3 is TGTGCCAGCAGCCTGGACAGGGGATACAATGAGCAGTTCTTC. Full variable domain (rest looked up from reference TRBV7-3 and TRBJ2-1): GAGVSQTPSNKVTEKGKYVELRCDPISGHTALYWYRQSLGQGPEFLIYFQGTGAADDSGLPNDRFFAVRPEGSVSTLKIQRTERGDSAVYLCASSLDRGYNEQFFGPGTRLTVL.

The chain uses TRBV20-1 and TRBJ2-7; D is ambiguous. The V and J ends lost 3 bases and 3 bases respectively, with 3 bases between them. Germline assignment: CDR1 DFQATT and CDR2 SNEGSKA (reference sequence). CDR3 length: 10 residues. The CDR3 DNA reads TGCAGTGCTAGGGACTACGAGCAGTACTTC. Residues: CSARDYEQYF.

The chain employs TRBV30 and TRBJ1-2, with 9 bases matching TRBD1. J was trimmed by 8 bases and V by 2 bases; bases with no gene match: 9. The CDR3 contains 14 residues. The germline V gene has CDR1 GTSNPN and CDR2 SVGIG (reference sequence). The CDR3 is CAWSSSGTGSGYTF. As DNA, the CDR3 is TGTGCCTGGAGTTCCTCCGGGACAGGGTCCGGCTACACCTTC.

The rearrangement joins TRBV4-1 to TRBJ2-1; D not certain. Germline V CDR1 and CDR2: MGHRA, YSYEKL. The CDR3 totals 12 residues. Trimming took off 3 bases at V and 10 bases at J, with 10 bases between the two ends. In nucleotides, the CDR3 is TGCGCCAGCAGCCACCCAGGACGGGAGCAGTTCTTC. Its protein is CASSHPGREQFF.

The chain employs TRBV27 and TRBJ2-3; TRBD2 might be the D (6 bases). Trimming stripped 5 bases from V and 3 bases from J, with 18 bases between. The germline CDR1 and CDR2 sequences are MNHEY and SMNVEV (reference sequence). The CDR3 sequence is 16 residues long. The CDR3 protein is CASSPASGSTTDTQYF. The CDR3 nucleotides read TGTGCCAGCAGTCCCGCGTCCGGGAGTACGACAGATACGCAGTATTTT.